One T cell receptor (beta chain) is described in this entry. Its target is unknown. The data originate from a study of vaccination and CD4 T cells after COVID-19. Study at large: A CEFX pool, an HIV-1 Nef pool, or else no peptide went into the control cultures. Findings and limits, study-wide: Spike mono-reactive clones accounted for 304 of the 307 vaccine-specific clones found in convalescent patients. The analysis of convalescent patients involved relatively few individuals and lacked early post-infection timepoints.

Germline V gene data show CDR1 as DFQATT and CDR2 as SNEGSKA (reference sequence). The CDR3 is 16 residues long. The ends were cut back, 3 bases at V and 0 bases at J, with 14 bases in the middle. The study sequenced cultured CD4+ T cell DNA using the Oncomine TCR Beta short-read assay. From the PCR reads, TCRdb called clonotypes with MiXCR, one entry per CDR3 protein. The sample has 5,500 to 9,000 distinct CDR3 sequences; 51% are singletons. Sample treatment: roughly 11-day PBMC culture with coronavirus spike peptide pools or control peptides (ViraFEST assay). Culture of approximately 2 million PBMCs per well took place with around 10 IU/ml IL-2 and roughly 9.8 ug/ml peptide pools.

The specimen was CD4+ T cells from blood, cultured in vitro. The sequence was obtained from a human donor who had recovered from COVID-19. The genes are TRBV20-1 and TRBJ2-2; D ambiguous. CDR3 sequence: CSARGYGYANTGELFF. The CDR3 coding sequence is TGCAGTGCTAGGGGATATGGTTACGCGAACACCGGGGAGCTGTTTTTT.